One sample yielded the 10 T cell receptor beta chains listed below, sequenced in a study of cytomegalovirus exposure and HLA in healthy donors. Researchers ran the PCR with 60 Vbeta and 13 Jbeta primers. Using immunoSEQ multiplex PCR, the repertoire was profiled, and TCRdb retains in-frame clones only, with some absent. The sample records about 200,000 clones, 75% to 85% being singletons. Sequenced material: PBMCs. These receptors came from a male donor in good health and CMV-seropositive.

This rearrangement joins TRBV9 to TRBJ1-2, with D perhaps TRBD1 (6 bases). CDR3 length: 12 residues. CDR1 and CDR2 (germline): SGDLS, YYNGEE. V lost 5 bases and J 6 bases, leaving 11 bases between the germline ends. The CDR3 DNA sequence: TGTGCCAGCAGACAGGGTTTTGATGGCTACACCTTC. Translating gives CASRQGFDGYTF.

This clone was detected only a few times. The chain links TRBV7-2 to TRBJ2-5; 7 positions match TRBD1. CDR1 SGHTA and CDR2 FQGNSA come from the germline V gene. V gave up 10 bases and J gave up 2 bases; unmatched junction bases: 1. This CDR3 is built from 11 residues. CDR3 nucleotides: TGTGCCACGGGACAGCAAGAGACCCAGTACTTC. Translated, it gives CATGQQETQYF.

J is TRBJ1-1 and V is TRBV5-5; D not certain. Germline-derived CDR1 and CDR2 are SGHKS and YYEKEE (reference sequence). The CDR3 length is 13 residues. V gave up 2 bases and J gave up 3 bases, with 8 bases separating them. The CDR3, as DNA: TGTGCCAGCAGCTTTCTCACTGACACTGAAGCTTTCTTT. Its translation: CASSFLTDTEAFF. The entire variable domain, with the rest obtained from reference TRBV5-5 and TRBJ1-1, is as follows: DAGVTQSPTHLIKTRGQQVTLRCSPISGHKSVSWYQQVLGQGPQFIFQYYEKEERGRGNFPDRFSARQFPNYSSELNVNALLLGDSALYLCASSFLTDTEAFFGQGTRLTVV.

V usage is TRBV18 and J usage is TRBJ2-2, with D tentatively TRBD1 (5 bases). V was pared by 1 base and J by 5 bases, with 20 bases between. This CDR3 spans 18 amino acids. From germline, CDR1 is KGHSH and CDR2 LQKENI. CDR3 sequence reads: CASSPQRNPQGRTGELFF. CDR3 nucleotides: TGTGCCAGCTCACCACAGAGGAACCCGCAGGGTCGTACCGGGGAGCTGTTTTTT.

In this sample, this clone turned up once. This chain uses TRBV28 with TRBJ1-5, with 7 bases lining up with TRBD1. With 6 bases clipped from V and 7 bases from J, the junction kept 3 bases outside the gene matches. This CDR3 has 12 amino acids. CDR1 is MDHEN and CDR2 is SYDVKM in the germline V gene. As DNA, the CDR3 is TGTGCCAGCAGGGGGACAGTCCAGCCCCAGCATTTT. Its protein is CASRGTVQPQHF. Full variable domain (remainder filled in from reference TRBV28 and TRBJ1-5): DVKVTQSSRYLVKRTGEKVFLECVQDMDHENMFWYRQDPGLGLRLIYFSYDVKMKEKGDIPEGYSVSREKKERFSLILESASTNQTSMYLCASRGTVQPQHFGDGTRLSIL.

This clone appeared a single time. This chain connects TRBV28 to TRBJ2-3, with 8 bases fitting TRBD1. CDR1 MDHEN and CDR2 SYDVKM come from the germline V gene. CDR3 length: 15 residues. V shed 6 bases and J 4 bases; nucleotides not matched to a gene: 9. This chain's CDR3 is CASSVPGQASDTQYF. DNA of the CDR3: TGTGCCAGCAGCGTTCCGGGACAGGCCTCAGATACGCAGTATTTT.

V gene TRBV18 combines with J gene TRBJ2-7; D is perhaps TRBD2 (6 bases). This CDR3 region has 13 residues. Germline V gene sequence: CDR1 KGHSH, CDR2 LQKENI. V shed 3 bases and J shed 3 bases, with 9 bases lying between them. This CDR3 is CASSPTGGYEQYF. The CDR3, as DNA: TGTGCCAGCTCACCTACCGGGGGCTACGAGCAGTACTTC.

The genes are TRBV9 and TRBJ2-7, with 9 bases matching TRBD2. Germline V gives CDR1 SGDLS, CDR2 YYNGEE. After removal of 0 bases from V and 3 bases from J, the junction contained 4 bases not matched to a gene. CDR3 length equals 15 residues. The CDR3 DNA reads TGTGCCAGCAGCGTAGGTGCGACTAGCGGCTACGAGCAGTACTTC. Translated: CASSVGATSGYEQYF.

The genes are TRBV18 and TRBJ2-7; possibly TRBD1 for D (5 bases). In germline, CDR1 is KGHSH, CDR2 LQKENI. V was trimmed by 3 bases and J by 2 bases, leaving 14 bases between them. The CDR3 length is 15 residues. CDR3: CASSPGRAYPYEQYF. In DNA form, the CDR3 reads TGTGCCAGCTCACCGGGCAGGGCCTATCCCTACGAGCAGTACTTC.

The V and J genes are TRBV7-2 and TRBJ2-2; TRBD1 agrees at 9 bases. The J segment lost 2 bases and the V segment lost 4 bases, leaving 5 bases of the junction unmatched. The CDR3 totals 16 residues. Germline lookup yields CDR1 SGHTA and CDR2 FQGNSA. CDR3 coding DNA: TGTGCCAGCAGCTGGCGGGACAGGGCTAACACCGGGGAGCTGTTTTTT. This encodes CASSWRDRANTGELFF. The variable domain in full, completed from reference TRBV7-2 and TRBJ2-2, reads GAGVSQSPSNKVTEKGKDVELRCDPISGHTALYWYRQSLGQGLEFLIYFQGNSAPDKSGLPSDRFSAERTGGSVSTLTIQRTQQEDSAVYLCASSWRDRANTGELFFGEGSRLTVL.